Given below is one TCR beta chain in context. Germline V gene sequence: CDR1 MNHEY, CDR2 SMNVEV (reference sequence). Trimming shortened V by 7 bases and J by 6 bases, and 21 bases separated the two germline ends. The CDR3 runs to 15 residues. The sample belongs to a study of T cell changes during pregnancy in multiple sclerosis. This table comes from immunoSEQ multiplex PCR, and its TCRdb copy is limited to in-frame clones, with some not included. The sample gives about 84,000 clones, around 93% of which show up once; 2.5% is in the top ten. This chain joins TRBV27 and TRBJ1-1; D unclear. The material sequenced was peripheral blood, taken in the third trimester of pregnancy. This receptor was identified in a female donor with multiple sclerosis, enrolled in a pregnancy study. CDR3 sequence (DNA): TGTGCCAGCACCCTAATGGGCGCGGGTAAAGCTGAAGCTTTCTTT. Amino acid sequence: CASTLMGAGKAEAFF.